In this sample, the clone carrying this T cell receptor (beta chain) turned up a few times. It was with a sample-barcoded 5' primer and a J-beta primer mix that a second PCR of roughly 6 to 12 cycles was run. TCRdb reanalysed the 5' RACE reads using MiXCR and keeps one entry per CDR3 protein. The data show 750,000 or so distinct CDR3 sequences, roughly 25% seen once. The sample is drawn from a study of blood T cells in healthy people across ages. This CDR3 has 13 amino acids. The germline V gene encodes CDR1 LGHNT and CDR2 FRNRAP. V lost 1 base and J 0 bases, leaving 4 bases between the germline ends. The same data also contributed to another study, on T cells of mothers and their children.

The chain has TRBV12-5 and TRBJ2-7; D gene unclear. Source material: blood. The TCR originated in a boy aged 5-17 years in good health. CDR3 DNA: TGTGCTAGTGGTTTGGGAACCTCCTACGAGCAGTACTTC. It yields the protein CASGLGTSYEQYF.